This T cell receptor beta chain originates from a study of cytomegalovirus exposure and HLA in healthy donors. The overall study: Of the donors genotyped, several hundred in all, around 77% fell in the Caucasian-associated ancestry cluster. Study-wide findings and caveats: Later on, an analysis tied about 17,000 TCR beta sequences to HLA alleles at 0.05 false discovery rate. TRBV6-2, TRBV6-3 and some other V segments were excluded as indistinguishable.

In the case of this clone: Its antigen is undetermined.

The PCR made use of 60 Vbeta and 13 Jbeta primers. The method was immunoSEQ multiplex PCR; TCRdb's version includes in-frame clones alone and lacks a portion of them. Found here are approximately 100,000 clones, around 74% of them singletons; the top ten hold less than 2%. With V trimmed by 0 bases and J by 7 bases, 4 bases remained unmatched. In germline, CDR1 is LNHNV, CDR2 YYDKDF (reference sequence). The CDR3 runs 14 residues. The sample taken for sequencing was PBMCs. The receptor was isolated from a middle-aged woman in good health and CMV-seronegative. V is TRBV15 and J is TRBJ2-7; 9 bases align to TRBD2. The CDR3 sequence is CATSREGLAPEQYF. The CDR3 bases are TGTGCCACCAGCAGAGAGGGACTAGCCCCTGAGCAGTACTTC.